One and the same sample provided the 19 T cell receptor beta chains below, sequenced in a study of vaccination effects on CD4 cells after COVID-19. These receptors' targets are unknown. Under the ViraFEST assay, PBMC were stimulated with viral peptide pools so that antigen-specific CD4+ T cells expanded. Sequencing was performed afterwards. Isolating CD4+ T cells followed approximately 11 days of culture. None of the vaccinated had previously contracted SARS-CoV-2, and their nucleocapsid antibodies tested negative. Using immunoSEQ multiplex PCR, the repertoire was profiled, and TCRdb retains in-frame clones only, with some absent. The table has tens of thousands of clones, nearly 80% seen once. This sample comprised CD4+ T cells from PBMCs cultured with HCoV-OC43 spike peptides, obtained before COVID-19 vaccination. The subset here: HCoV-OC43 spike overlapping peptide pool stimulation. These receptors were taken from a human donor who received a COVID-19 vaccine.

J is TRBJ2-1 and V is TRBV24-1; TRBD1 is a possible D gene (6 bases). This CDR3 region has 14 residues. V was clipped by 7 bases and J by 3 bases, with 12 bases between them. CDR1 and CDR2 (germline): KGHDR, SFDVKD. The CDR3 sequence is CATSGGQLYNEQFF. CDR3 coding DNA: TGTGCCACCAGCGGTGGACAGCTCTACAATGAGCAGTTCTTC.

The gene calls are TRBV7-6 and TRBJ1-5; TRBD1 matches 8 bases. The germline V gene encodes CDR1 SGHVS and CDR2 FNYEAQ. V shed 5 bases, J shed 6 bases, and the junction held 3 bases outside the gene matches. The length of the CDR3 is 13 residues. The CDR3 DNA reads as TGTGCCAGCAGCGACAGGGGAGGTCAGCCCCAGCATTTT. Amino acids: CASSDRGGQPQHF. The full variable domain, its missing parts supplied by reference TRBV7-6 and TRBJ1-5, is GAGVSQSPRYKVTKRGQDVALRCDPISGHVSLYWYRQALGQGPEFLTYFNYEAQQDKSGLPNDRFSAERPEGSISTLTIQRTEQRDSAMYRCASSDRGGQPQHFGDGTRLSIL.

The chain is built from TRBV3-1 (or the pseudogene TRBV3-2) and TRBJ2-3, with D perhaps matching TRBD2 (5 bases). Germline CDR1 reads LGHDT; CDR2 reads YNNKEL (reference sequence). The length of the CDR3 is 15 residues. The V end lost 4 bases, the J end lost 0 bases, and 11 bases lay between the germline ends. CDR3 protein: CASSPTRDSTDTQYF. The CDR3 DNA reads as TGTGCCAGCAGCCCAACTAGGGATAGCACAGATACGCAGTATTTT.

The genes are TRBV5-4 and TRBJ2-7; 11 positions match TRBD1. This CDR3 spans 17 amino acids. J lost 6 bases, V lost 0 bases, and 11 bases had no gene match. Per the germline V gene, CDR1 is SGHNT and CDR2 is YYREEE (reference sequence). The CDR3 sequence: CASSLEMGQGGLGEQYV. In DNA, the CDR3 is TGTGCCAGCAGCTTGGAAATGGGACAGGGGGGTCTGGGCGAGCAGTACGTC.

V is TRBV6-5 and J is TRBJ2-3; 8 bases fit TRBD1. Germline CDR1 reads MNHEY; CDR2 reads SVGAGI. With V trimmed by 5 bases and J by 3 bases, 7 bases remained unmatched. The CDR3 has 15 amino acids. This CDR3 reads CASSRQGIGTDTQYF. The CDR3 region has the DNA TGTGCCAGCAGTAGACAGGGGATCGGGACAGATACGCAGTATTTT.

This rearrangement joins TRBV3-1 (or the pseudogene TRBV3-2) to TRBJ2-1, with 8 bases identical to TRBD1. Germline V CDR1 and CDR2: LGHDT, YNNKEL (reference sequence). The CDR3 contains 14 residues. J was trimmed by 6 bases and V by 1 base; bases with no gene match: 2. This CDR3 reads CASSQVDRGNEQFF. CDR3 nucleotide sequence: TGTGCCAGCAGCCAAGTCGACAGGGGCAATGAGCAGTTCTTC.

This sequence joins TRBV19 and TRBJ1-3; D not certain. The V end lost 4 bases, the J end lost 0 bases, and 10 bases lay between the germline ends. CDR3 length: 15 amino acids. The germline gives CDR1 LNHDA, CDR2 SQIVND (reference sequence). CDR3: CASSKVYASGNTIYF. In DNA, the CDR3 is TGTGCCAGTAGTAAGGTCTACGCCTCTGGAAACACCATATATTTT.

The chain combines TRBV19 with TRBJ2-7; TRBD1 might be the D (6 bases). Looked up from germline, CDR1 is LNHDA and CDR2 is SQIVND (reference sequence). V shed 5 bases and J shed 4 bases, with 18 bases lying between them. This CDR3 is 15 amino acids long. In DNA, the CDR3 is TGTGCCAGTAGTCCGGACAGCCAGAAAACTTACGAGCAGTACGTC. It encodes CASSPDSQKTYEQYV.

The rearrangement uses TRBV6-5 and TRBJ1-6; D perhaps matches TRBD1 (6 bases). The germline V gene encodes CDR1 MNHEY and CDR2 SVGAGI. Between the trimmed V and J ends, which lost 4 bases and 4 bases, there was a span of 11 bases. The CDR3 runs 15 residues. Here the CDR3 DNA reads TGTGCCAGCAGTTTTCAACAGGGATATAATTCACCCCTCCACTTT. It translates to CASSFQQGYNSPLHF.

CDR3 amino acids: CASRRNTDTQYF. CDR3 coding DNA: TGTGCCAGCAGAAGGAACACAGATACGCAGTATTTT. The chain employs TRBV6-5 and TRBJ2-3; D gene ambiguous. Per germline, CDR1 MNHEY and CDR2 SVGAGI. The CDR3 sequence is 12 residues long. V dropped 6 bases and J dropped 2 bases, with 6 bases sitting between them.

The CDR3 region is CASSLAGAGGNEQFF. The CDR3 DNA reads as TGCGCCAGCAGCTTGGCCGGCGCAGGGGGCAATGAGCAGTTCTTC. The J gene is TRBJ2-1, the V gene TRBV5-1, with 7 bases matching TRBD1. Germline CDR1 reads SGHRS; CDR2 reads YFSETQ. The CDR3 has 15 amino acids. The junction had 6 bases not matched to a gene; V was cut back by 0 bases and J by 6 bases.

The chain recombines TRBV14 with TRBJ2-7; TRBD2 aligns across 8 bases. The CDR3 is 14 residues long. V lost 5 bases to trimming and J lost 6 bases; unmatched junction nucleotides: 9. Germline V CDR1 and CDR2: SGHDN, FVKESK. CDR3 DNA: TGTGCCAGCAGCGAACGGGGGGGCCTAACCGAGCAGTACGTC. Its protein is CASSERGGLTEQYV.

The chain employs TRBV6-6 and TRBJ2-2; D might be TRBD2 (5 bases). Trimming left V 5 bases short and J 7 bases short, with 23 bases between. Looked up from germline, CDR1 is MNHNY and CDR2 is SVGAGI (reference sequence). This CDR3 is built from 17 residues. CDR3 in amino acids: CASSPPPGSTKGGELFF. CDR3 nucleotides: TGTGCCAGCAGTCCTCCCCCGGGGTCTACTAAAGGCGGGGAGCTGTTTTTT.

This clone was seen only once. V and J are TRBV3-1 (or the pseudogene TRBV3-2) and TRBJ2-5; TRBD2 might be the D (6 bases). V was clipped by 6 bases and J by 1 base, with 12 bases between them. The germline gives CDR1 LGHDT, CDR2 YNNKEL (reference sequence). This CDR3 is built from 14 residues. CDR3: CASRQRAVQETQYF. The CDR3 DNA reads as TGTGCCAGCAGGCAGCGGGCCGTCCAAGAGACCCAGTACTTC.

The chain recombines TRBV19 with TRBJ1-4, with D tentatively TRBD1 (6 bases). Germline V lookup: CDR1 LNHDA, CDR2 SQIVND (reference sequence). The CDR3 runs 13 residues. Trimming took 4 bases from V and 11 from J, leaving 14 bases between them. CDR3 in DNA: TGTGCCAGTAGTAAATTACAGGGCACGAAACTGTTTTTT. Its protein is CASSKLQGTKLFF.

J is TRBJ1-5 and V is TRBV21-1; the DNA was not used to check the table's D call, TRBD1. TRBV21-1 is assigned pseudogene status. This CDR3 comprises 17 residues. The CDR3 DNA reads as TGTGCCAGCAGCAAAGTTGCAGGGGGCCCTAGCAATCAGCCCCAGCATTTT. It encodes CASSKVAGGPSNQPQHF.

As DNA, the CDR3 is TGTGCCAGCAGTTTCAGGGCCAACACTGAAGCTTTCTTT. This translates into CASSFRANTEAFF. The chain employs TRBV12-3 or TRBV12-4 and TRBJ1-1, with D possibly matching TRBD1 (5 bases). With 3 bases removed from V and 2 bases from J, the gap between germline ends came to 7 bases. The CDR3 length is 13 residues.

The chain uses TRBV5-1 and TRBJ2-5; TRBD2 aligns across 8 bases. The germline gives CDR1 SGHRS, CDR2 YFSETQ. The CDR3 is made up of 15 amino acids. Trimming at V came to 0 bases and at J to 5 bases, leaving 6 bases not matched to a gene. The CDR3 sequence is CASSLVTGGLETQYF. CDR3 DNA sequence: TGCGCCAGCAGCTTGGTAACGGGGGGGCTTGAGACCCAGTACTTC.

This chain connects TRBV12-3 or TRBV12-4 to TRBJ2-7; TRBD2 matches 7 bases. V shed 3 bases, J shed 7 bases, and the junction held 3 bases outside the gene matches. The CDR3 has 12 amino acids. CDR3 residues: CASSFSGGEQYV. The DNA for the CDR3 is TGTGCCAGCAGTTTTTCGGGGGGTGAGCAGTACGTC.